Below are 11 T cell receptor beta chains sequenced from a single sample in a study of blood T cell repertoires in COVID-19. Clones were read by immunoSEQ multiplex PCR, and TCRdb kept only the in-frame ones, dropping some. The sample consists of under 200,000 clones, approximately 89% of them appearing once. Sequenced sample: peripheral blood. These receptors were obtained from a man between 65 and 85 years old with acute or convalescent COVID-19.

The chain recombines TRBV1 with TRBJ2-6; no check of the table's D call, TRBD1, against the DNA was made. TRBV1 is given as a pseudogene. The CDR3 is 18 amino acids. CDR3 amino acids: CTSSQDRGQCSGANVLTF. The CDR3 DNA follows: TGCACCAGCAGCCAAGACAGGGGGCAATGCTCTGGGGCCAACGTCCTGACTTTC.

The chain carries TRBV7-2 and TRBJ2-7; the match to TRBD1 covers 7 bases. Germline loops: CDR1 SGHTA, CDR2 FQGNSA. V was pared by 6 bases and J by 3 bases, with 5 bases of the junction left unmatched. The CDR3 loop spans 13 amino acids. The CDR3, as DNA: TGTGCCAGCAGTTTTGGACAGGTCTACGAGCAGTACTTC. This codes for CASSFGQVYEQYF.

This clone was observed a handful of times. The V call is TRBV4-1, the J call TRBJ1-1, with 7 bases aligning to TRBD1. There are 13 residues in the CDR3. V lost 4 bases to trimming and J lost 10 bases; unmatched junction nucleotides: 9. CDR1 and CDR2 (germline): MGHRA, YSYEKL. CDR3 amino acids: CASSPINRGRAFF. Here the CDR3 DNA reads TGCGCCAGCAGCCCAATTAACAGGGGCAGAGCTTTCTTT.

The V and J genes are TRBV28 and TRBJ2-1; TRBD2 matches 13 bases. Unmatched junction bases numbered 6, after V lost 6 bases and J lost 7 bases. CDR3 length: 15 amino acids. Germline CDR1 and CDR2: MDHEN and SYDVKM. The CDR3 DNA follows: TGTGCCAGCAGCGCTACTAGCGGGGGGGCAAATGAGCAGTTCTTC. As protein: CASSATSGGANEQFF. Supplemented by reference TRBV28 and TRBJ2-1, the full variable domain reads DVKVTQSSRYLVKRTGEKVFLECVQDMDHENMFWYRQDPGLGLRLIYFSYDVKMKEKGDIPEGYSVSREKKERFSLILESASTNQTSMYLCASSATSGGANEQFFGPGTRLTVL.

This clone showed up just a few times. This chain links TRBV5-4 with TRBJ2-2; D remains unclear. V lost 2 bases to trimming and J lost 0 bases, with 8 bases between them. The CDR3 is 15 amino acids. Germline V gene sequence: CDR1 SGHNT, CDR2 YYREEE (reference sequence). CDR3 bases: TGTGCCAGCAGCTTTTTCTTAACGAACACCGGGGAGCTGTTTTTT. Translating it yields CASSFFLTNTGELFF.

The chain employs TRBV9 and TRBJ1-2; D gene ambiguous. CDR1 and CDR2 from the germline V gene are SGDLS and YYNGEE. This CDR3 has 13 amino acids. Trimming pared 6 bases from V and 5 bases from J, leaving 14 bases between. In DNA, the CDR3 is TGTGCCAGCACACTCGGAGAGGAATATGGCTACACCTTC. It is translated as CASTLGEEYGYTF.

This clone was seen more than once but under ten times. V usage is TRBV4-1 and J usage is TRBJ2-7; unclear D gene. Germline assignment: CDR1 MGHRA and CDR2 YSYEKL. Trimming took 0 bases from V and 0 from J, leaving 9 bases between them. CDR3 size: 15 residues. The CDR3 DNA sequence: TGCGCCAGCAGCCAAGACTACAGAGACTCCTACGAGCAGTACTTC. Residues: CASSQDYRDSYEQYF.

This CDR3 reads CASSLVTGWSGNTIYF. For the CDR3, the DNA is TGTGCCAGCAGCTTAGTTACCGGGTGGTCTGGAAACACCATATATTTT. This rearrangement joins TRBV5-6 to TRBJ1-3, with no clear D. This CDR3 spans 16 amino acids. V was shortened by 2 bases and J by 1 base, with 13 bases between the two germline ends. Germline assignment: CDR1 SGHDT and CDR2 YYEEEE.

The genes are TRBV3-1 (or the pseudogene TRBV3-2) and TRBJ2-3, with 12 bases aligning to TRBD2. Germline loops: CDR1 LGHDT, CDR2 YNNKEL (reference sequence). Trimming cost V 4 bases and J 3 bases; bases outside gene matches: 8. This CDR3 is built from 17 residues. This CDR3 is CASSLSTSGSWTDTQYF. The CDR3 DNA follows: TGTGCCAGCAGCCTCTCGACTAGCGGGAGTTGGACAGATACGCAGTATTTT.

The chain links TRBV21-1 to TRBJ1-5; the tabulated D call, TRBD1, remains unverified against the DNA. TRBV21-1 corresponds to a pseudogene. This CDR3 is built from 13 residues. In DNA form, the CDR3 reads TGTGCCAGCAGCACAGACAGGGGGCATCCTCTGCATTTT. Amino acid sequence: CASSTDRGHPLHF.

The J gene is TRBJ2-5, the V gene TRBV5-1; D is perhaps TRBD1 (6 bases). Trimming shortened V by 1 base and J by 5 bases, and 9 bases separated the two germline ends. The length of the CDR3 is 13 residues. Germline V gene sequence: CDR1 SGHRS, CDR2 YFSETQ. The CDR3 loop reads CASSLQQGETQYF. DNA of the CDR3: TGCGCCAGCAGCTTGCAGCAGGGGGAGACCCAGTACTTC. The full variable domain, with the rest looked up from reference TRBV5-1 and TRBJ2-5, is KAGVTQTPRYLIKTRGQQVTLSCSPISGHRSVSWYQQTPGQGLQFLFEYFSETQRNKGNFPGRFSGRQFSNSRSEMNVSTLELGDSALYLCASSLQQGETQYFGPGTRLLVL.